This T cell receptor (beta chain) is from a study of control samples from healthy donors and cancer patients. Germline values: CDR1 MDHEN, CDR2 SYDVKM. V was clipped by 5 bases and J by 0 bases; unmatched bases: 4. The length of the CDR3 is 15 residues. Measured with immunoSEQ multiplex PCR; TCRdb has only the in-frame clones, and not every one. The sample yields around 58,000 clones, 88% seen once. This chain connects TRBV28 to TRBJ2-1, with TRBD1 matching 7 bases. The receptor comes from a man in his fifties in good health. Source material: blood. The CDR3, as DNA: TGTGCCAGCAGTGATGGGACAGACTCCTACAATGAGCAGTTCTTC. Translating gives CASSDGTDSYNEQFF.